This passage covers 8 T cell receptor beta chains from one sample sequenced in a study of blood T cell repertoires in COVID-19. Profiled with immunoSEQ multiplex PCR; TCRdb holds only in-frame clones, not every one. The sample shows 100,000 or so clones, about 91% of them seen only once. The sample taken for sequencing was peripheral blood. These receptors came from a man aged 18 to 29 with acute or convalescent COVID-19.

V is TRBV10-3 and J is TRBJ2-2; a possible D gene is TRBD2 (5 bases). This CDR3 comprises 15 residues. Germline V lookup: CDR1 ENHRY, CDR2 SYGVKD. Deletions cut 8 bases from V and 7 bases from J, with 20 bases between. The CDR3 nucleotides are TGTGCCATCGGGCGGGTCACCCATCCGCGCGGGGAGCTGTTTTTT. Translated: CAIGRVTHPRGELFF.

The chain links TRBV5-6 to TRBJ2-7, with 9 bases lining up with TRBD1. The V gene's germline CDR1 is SGHDT and CDR2 YYEEEE. V was clipped by 1 base and J by 5 bases; unmatched bases: 7. The CDR3 runs 15 residues. CDR3 amino acids: CASSLRGQGSNEQYF. DNA of the CDR3: TGTGCCAGCAGCTTGAGGGGACAGGGTTCCAACGAGCAGTACTTC. The variable domain in full, with the rest retrieved from reference TRBV5-6 and TRBJ2-7, is DAGVTQSPTHLIKTRGQQVTLRCSPKSGHDTVSWYQQALGQGPQFIFQYYEEEERQRGNFPDRFSGHQFPNYSSELNVNALLLGDSALYLCASSLRGQGSNEQYFGPGTRLTVT.

The gene calls are TRBV19 and TRBJ2-7; 7 bases are shared with TRBD1. Germline V gene sequence: CDR1 LNHDA, CDR2 SQIVND (reference sequence). The CDR3 extends over 17 amino acids. V trimming: 5 bases; J trimming: 1 base; junction bases outside the gene matches: 14. For the CDR3, the DNA is TGTGCCAGTAGTCCATTGGGGCCAGGGGGAAAATCCTACGAGCAGTACTTC. Encoded protein: CASSPLGPGGKSYEQYF.

This chain connects TRBV7-6 to TRBJ1-1, with 10 bases fitting TRBD1. The V segment lost 4 bases and the J segment 5 bases; nucleotides outside the gene matches: 7. The germline CDR1 and CDR2 sequences are SGHVS and FNYEAQ. The CDR3 extends over 15 amino acids. CDR3 nucleotides: TGTGCCAGCAGCTCGCGACAGGGGGCCAGGACTGAAGCTTTCTTT. Its protein product is CASSSRQGARTEAFF.

The genes are TRBV4-1 and TRBJ2-3, with D possibly TRBD2 on 5 matching bases. The CDR3 covers 14 residues. Germline V lookup: CDR1 MGHRA, CDR2 YSYEKL. Trimming cost V 4 bases and J 6 bases, with 14 bases left between them. Written as DNA, the CDR3 is TGCGCCAGCAGCCCAAGAGAGATAGCGGATACGCAGTATTTT. As protein: CASSPREIADTQYF.

The chain carries TRBV6-5 and TRBJ2-3; 11 bases map to TRBD2. V was pared by 5 bases and J by 6 bases, with 7 bases of the junction left unmatched. There are 15 residues in the CDR3. Germline V gene lookup returns CDR1 MNHEY and CDR2 SVGAGI. The CDR3 bases are TGTGCCAGCAGTCGCACTAGCGGGGGTGTGGATACGCAGTATTTT. It codes for CASSRTSGGVDTQYF.

The chain joins TRBV28 to TRBJ1-1; 8 bases align to TRBD1. The junction had 6 bases not matched to a gene; V was cut back by 7 bases and J by 2 bases. Germline V gives CDR1 MDHEN, CDR2 SYDVKM. The CDR3 sequence is 14 residues long. Here the CDR3 reads CASNPGGPNTEAFF. The CDR3 bases are TGTGCCAGCAACCCAGGGGGCCCTAACACTGAAGCTTTCTTT. Full variable domain (outside the CDR3, taken from reference TRBV28 and TRBJ1-1): DVKVTQSSRYLVKRTGEKVFLECVQDMDHENMFWYRQDPGLGLRLIYFSYDVKMKEKGDIPEGYSVSREKKERFSLILESASTNQTSMYLCASNPGGPNTEAFFGQGTRLTVV.

The genes are TRBV2 and TRBJ1-4, with D tentatively TRBD1 (6 bases). Between the trimmed V and J ends, which lost 7 bases and 4 bases, there was a span of 13 bases. The CDR3 runs 14 residues. Per the germline V gene, CDR1 is SNHLY and CDR2 is FYNNEI. The CDR3 DNA reads TGTGCCAGCACCCCGGACAGCTTTAATGAAAAACTGTTTTTT. Translation gives CASTPDSFNEKLFF.